This TCR beta chain was sequenced for a study of beta chain features in type 1 diabetes. Overall study context: All of the samples together had roughly 98 million sorted cells examined. General study results and limits: Still unanswered here is whether HLA type influences TCRB rearrangement. Shorter TCRB CDR3s, moderately but significantly so, marked every one of the four CD4+ subsets in Type 1 diabetes patients.

The whole isolated RNA underwent reverse transcription, so sequencing captured expressed TCRB transcripts. Each sample of naive, central memory or regulatory T cells had, on average, about 3.57 million reads. Some clones are missing from TCRdb's copy, which holds only in-frame ones; the method was immunoSEQ multiplex PCR. The repertoire includes some 410,000 clones, roughly 13% of them detected once, and roughly 0.04% sits in the top ten. This clone was counted between two and nine times. No antigen is known for it. Trimming cost V 5 bases and J 1 base, with 17 bases left between them. The germline gives CDR1 MGHRA, CDR2 YSYEKL. The CDR3 has 16 residues.

The origin of this receptor is a young man in good health. The source material was naive CD4+ T cells from blood. The V and J genes are TRBV4-1 and TRBJ1-1; tentative D call: TRBD1 (6 bases). The DNA of the CDR3 is TGCGCCAGCAGCTCACGGACAGAGCCCCAGAACACTGAAGCTTTCTTT. Translating it yields CASSSRTEPQNTEAFF.